This T cell receptor beta chain was identified in a study of T cell repertoires in cytomegalovirus infection. Study findings and constraints: The response measured ex vivo was dominated by TCR beta clonotypes (HLA-C-restricted and CMV-specific).

MiXCR, applied by TCRdb to the reads, yields one record per CDR3 protein. The sample consists of around 770,000 distinct CDR3 sequences, about 28% of them appearing once. This clonotype showed up many times. Its antigen is as yet unknown. The material was cultured CD8+ T cells from PBMCs, obtained from culture after CMV antigen stimulation. The receptor was isolated from a human donor in good health (CMV status not recorded). Some clones in this sample may be carry-over from other donors' samples.

The CDR3 here is CASSLKVRLRERETQYF. The DNA for the CDR3 is TGTGCCAGCAGCTTAAAGGTCCGGCTTAGGGAACGGGAGACCCAGTACTTC. This chain uses TRBV7-2 with TRBJ2-5; D is ambiguous. This CDR3 has 17 amino acids. Trimming pared 2 bases from V and 5 bases from J, leaving 21 bases between. From germline, CDR1 is SGHTA and CDR2 FQGNSA.